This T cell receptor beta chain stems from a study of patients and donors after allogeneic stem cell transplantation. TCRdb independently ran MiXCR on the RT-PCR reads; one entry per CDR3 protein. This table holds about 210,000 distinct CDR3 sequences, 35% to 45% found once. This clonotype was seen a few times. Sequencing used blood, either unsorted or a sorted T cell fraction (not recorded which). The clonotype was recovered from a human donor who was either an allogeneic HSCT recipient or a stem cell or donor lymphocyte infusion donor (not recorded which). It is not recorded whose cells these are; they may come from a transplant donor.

CDR3 in amino acids: CASSLGRGDQPQHF. The CDR3 DNA follows: TGTGCCAGCAGTTTAGGCAGGGGAGATCAGCCCCAGCATTTT. The rearrangement links TRBV28 to TRBJ1-5; TRBD1 might be the D (6 bases). Germline V gene sequence: CDR1 MDHEN, CDR2 SYDVKM. V was cut by 2 bases and J by 5 bases, with 10 bases left in between. CDR3 size: 14 residues.